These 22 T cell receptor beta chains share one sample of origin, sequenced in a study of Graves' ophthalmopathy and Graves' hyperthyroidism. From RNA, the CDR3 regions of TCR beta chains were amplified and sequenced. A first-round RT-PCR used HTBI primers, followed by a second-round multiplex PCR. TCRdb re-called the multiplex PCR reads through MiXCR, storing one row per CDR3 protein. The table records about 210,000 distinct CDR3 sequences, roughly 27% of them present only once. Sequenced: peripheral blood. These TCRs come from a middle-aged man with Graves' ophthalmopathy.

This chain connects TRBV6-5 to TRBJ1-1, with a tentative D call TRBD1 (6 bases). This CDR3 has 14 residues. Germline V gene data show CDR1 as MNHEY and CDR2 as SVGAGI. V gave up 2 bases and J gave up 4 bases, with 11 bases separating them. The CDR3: CASSYGGGPTEAFF. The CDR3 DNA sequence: TGTGCCAGCAGTTACGGGGGGGGGCCCACTGAAGCTTTCTTT.

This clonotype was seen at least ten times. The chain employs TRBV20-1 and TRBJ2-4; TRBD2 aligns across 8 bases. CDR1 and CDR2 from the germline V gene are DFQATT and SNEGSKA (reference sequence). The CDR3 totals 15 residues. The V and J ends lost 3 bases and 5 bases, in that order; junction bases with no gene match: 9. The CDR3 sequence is CSASQREKGENIQYF. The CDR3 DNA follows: TGCAGTGCTAGCCAGCGGGAGAAAGGGGAAAACATTCAGTACTTC.

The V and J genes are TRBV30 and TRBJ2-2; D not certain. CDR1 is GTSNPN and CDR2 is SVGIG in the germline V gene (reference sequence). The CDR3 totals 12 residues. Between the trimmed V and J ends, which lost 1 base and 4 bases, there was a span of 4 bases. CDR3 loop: CAWSGTTGELFF. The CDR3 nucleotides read TGTGCCTGGAGTGGGACCACCGGGGAGCTGTTTTTT.

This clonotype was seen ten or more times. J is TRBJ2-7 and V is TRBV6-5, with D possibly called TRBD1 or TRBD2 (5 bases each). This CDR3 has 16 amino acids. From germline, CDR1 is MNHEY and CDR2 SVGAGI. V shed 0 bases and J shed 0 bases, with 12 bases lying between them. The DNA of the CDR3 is TGTGCCAGCAGTTACTCTTACAGGAGGAGCTCCTACGAGCAGTACTTC. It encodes CASSYSYRRSSYEQYF.

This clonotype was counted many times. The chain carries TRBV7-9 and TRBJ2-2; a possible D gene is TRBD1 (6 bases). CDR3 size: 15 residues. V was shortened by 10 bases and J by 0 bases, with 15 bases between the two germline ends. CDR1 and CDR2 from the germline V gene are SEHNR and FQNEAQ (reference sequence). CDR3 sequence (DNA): TGTGCCATCCCCTCGGGACACCCGAACACCGGGGAGCTGTTTTTT. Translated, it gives CAIPSGHPNTGELFF.

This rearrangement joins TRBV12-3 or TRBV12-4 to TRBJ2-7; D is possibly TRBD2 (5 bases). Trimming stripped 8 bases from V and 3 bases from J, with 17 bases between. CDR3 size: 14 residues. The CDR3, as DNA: TGTGCCAGCCGCGGGCTCCTTGGGAGCTACGAGCAGTACTTC. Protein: CASRGLLGSYEQYF.

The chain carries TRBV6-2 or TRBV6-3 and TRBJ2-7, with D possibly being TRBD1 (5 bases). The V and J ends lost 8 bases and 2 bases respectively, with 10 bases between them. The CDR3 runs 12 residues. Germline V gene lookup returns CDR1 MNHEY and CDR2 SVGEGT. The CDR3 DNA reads TGTGCCAGCCAGACAGAAACCTACGAGCAGTACTTC. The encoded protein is CASQTETYEQYF.

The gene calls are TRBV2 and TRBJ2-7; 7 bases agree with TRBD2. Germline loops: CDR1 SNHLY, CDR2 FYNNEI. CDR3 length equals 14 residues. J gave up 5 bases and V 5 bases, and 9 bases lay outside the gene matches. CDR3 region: CASSLGGANNEQYF. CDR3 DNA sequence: TGTGCCAGCAGTTTGGGAGGGGCCAACAACGAGCAGTACTTC.

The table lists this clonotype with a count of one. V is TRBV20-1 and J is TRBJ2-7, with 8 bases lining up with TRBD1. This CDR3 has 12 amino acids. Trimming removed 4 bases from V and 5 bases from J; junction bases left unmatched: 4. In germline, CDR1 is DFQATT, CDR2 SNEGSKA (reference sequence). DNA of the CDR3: TGCAGTGCTACTCAGGGGGCGGACGAGCAGTACTTC. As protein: CSATQGADEQYF.

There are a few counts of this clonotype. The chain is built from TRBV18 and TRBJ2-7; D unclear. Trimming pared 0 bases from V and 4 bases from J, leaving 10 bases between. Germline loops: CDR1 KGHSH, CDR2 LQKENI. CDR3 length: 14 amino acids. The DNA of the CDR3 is TGTGCCAGCTCACCACCGGTTCGTAAGTACGAGCAGTACTTC. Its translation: CASSPPVRKYEQYF. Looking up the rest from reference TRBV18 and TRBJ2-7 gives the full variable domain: NAGVMQNPRHLVRRRGQEARLRCSPMKGHSHVYWYRQLPEEGLKFMVYLQKENIIDESGMPKERFSAEFPKEGPSILRIQQVVRGDSAAYFCASSPPVRKYEQYFGPGTRLTVT.

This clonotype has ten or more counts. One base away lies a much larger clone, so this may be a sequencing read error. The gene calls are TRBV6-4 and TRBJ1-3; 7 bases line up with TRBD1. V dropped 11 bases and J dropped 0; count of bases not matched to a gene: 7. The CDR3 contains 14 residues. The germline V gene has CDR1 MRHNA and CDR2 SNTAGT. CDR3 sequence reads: CACKDRPSGNTIYF. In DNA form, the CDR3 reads TGTGCCTGCAAGGACAGGCCCTCTGGAAACACCATATATTTT.

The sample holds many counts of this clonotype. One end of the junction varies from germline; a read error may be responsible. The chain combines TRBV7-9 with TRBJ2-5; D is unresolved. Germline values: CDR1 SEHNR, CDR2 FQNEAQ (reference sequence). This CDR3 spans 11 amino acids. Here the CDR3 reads CASTQEETQHF. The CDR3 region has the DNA TGTGCCAGCACCCAAGAAGAGACCCAGCACTTC.

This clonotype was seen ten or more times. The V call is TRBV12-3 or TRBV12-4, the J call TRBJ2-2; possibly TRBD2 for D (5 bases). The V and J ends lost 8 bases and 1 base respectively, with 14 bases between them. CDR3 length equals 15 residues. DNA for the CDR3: TGTGCCAGCCATGGCTCCGGGAAGAACACCGGGGAGCTGTTTTTT. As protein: CASHGSGKNTGELFF.

CDR3: CASTPGLNTEAFF. The CDR3 DNA reads as TGTGCCAGTACCCCGGGACTGAACACTGAAGCTTTCTTT. The chain couples TRBV19 to TRBJ1-1, with D tentatively TRBD1 (5 bases). Germline V CDR1 and CDR2: LNHDA, SQIVND (reference sequence). Between the trimmed V and J ends, which lost 7 bases and 0 bases, there was a span of 9 bases. This CDR3 region has 13 residues.

This CDR3 reads CSASRGSNQPQHF. In nucleotides, the CDR3 is TGCAGTGCTAGCAGGGGTAGCAATCAGCCCCAGCATTTT. The chain is built from TRBV20-1 and TRBJ1-5; a possible D gene is TRBD1 (6 bases). The CDR3 contains 13 residues. Between the trimmed V and J ends, which lost 3 bases and 0 bases, there was a span of 6 bases. Germline CDR1 DFQATT, CDR2 SNEGSKA (reference sequence).

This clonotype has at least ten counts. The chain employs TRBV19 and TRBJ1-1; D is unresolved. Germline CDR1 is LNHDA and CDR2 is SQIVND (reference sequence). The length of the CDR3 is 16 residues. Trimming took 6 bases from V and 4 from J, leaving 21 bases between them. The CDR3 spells CASSRRSWTVSTEAFF. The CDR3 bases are TGTGCCAGTAGCCGAAGGAGCTGGACCGTGAGCACTGAAGCTTTCTTT.

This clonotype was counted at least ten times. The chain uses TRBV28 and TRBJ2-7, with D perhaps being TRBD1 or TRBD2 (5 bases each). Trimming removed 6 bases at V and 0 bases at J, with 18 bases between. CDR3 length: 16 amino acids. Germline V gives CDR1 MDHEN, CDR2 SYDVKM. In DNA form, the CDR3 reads TGTGCCAGCAGCCCCAGGGAGCCGTCAAGCTCCTACGAGCAGTACTTC. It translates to CASSPREPSSSYEQYF.

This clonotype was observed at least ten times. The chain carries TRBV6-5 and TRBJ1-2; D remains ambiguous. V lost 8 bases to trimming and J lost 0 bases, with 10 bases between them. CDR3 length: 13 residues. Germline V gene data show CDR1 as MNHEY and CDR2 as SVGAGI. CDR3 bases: TGTGCCAGCTTGGACCCATCTAACTATGGCTACACCTTC. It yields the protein CASLDPSNYGYTF.

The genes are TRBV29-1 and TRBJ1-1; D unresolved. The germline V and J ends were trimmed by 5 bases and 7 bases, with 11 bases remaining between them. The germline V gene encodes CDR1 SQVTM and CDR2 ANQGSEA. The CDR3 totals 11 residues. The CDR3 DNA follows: TGCAGCGTTATACAGAGACTTGAAGCTTTCTTT. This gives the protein CSVIQRLEAFF.

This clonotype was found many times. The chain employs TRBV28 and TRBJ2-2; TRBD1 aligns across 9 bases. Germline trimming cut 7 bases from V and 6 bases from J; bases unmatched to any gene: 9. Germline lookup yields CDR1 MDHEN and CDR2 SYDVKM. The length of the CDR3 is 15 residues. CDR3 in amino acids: CASTPGTGTAGELFF. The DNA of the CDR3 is TGTGCCAGCACCCCCGGGACAGGGACCGCCGGGGAGCTGTTTTTT. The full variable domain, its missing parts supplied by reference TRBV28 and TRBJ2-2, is DVKVTQSSRYLVKRTGEKVFLECVQDMDHENMFWYRQDPGLGLRLIYFSYDVKMKEKGDIPEGYSVSREKKERFSLILESASTNQTSMYLCASTPGTGTAGELFFGEGSRLTVL.

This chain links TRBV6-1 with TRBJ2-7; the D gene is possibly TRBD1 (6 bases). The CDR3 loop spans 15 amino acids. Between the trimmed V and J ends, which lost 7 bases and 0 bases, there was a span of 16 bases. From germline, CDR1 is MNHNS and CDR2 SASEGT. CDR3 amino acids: CASTPGQSSSYEQYF. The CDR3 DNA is TGTGCCAGCACCCCCGGACAGAGCAGCTCCTACGAGCAGTACTTC.

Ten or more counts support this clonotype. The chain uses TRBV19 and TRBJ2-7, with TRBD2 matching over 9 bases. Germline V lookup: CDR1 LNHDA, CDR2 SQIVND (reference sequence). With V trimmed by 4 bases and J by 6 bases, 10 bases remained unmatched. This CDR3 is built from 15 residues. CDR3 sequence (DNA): TGTGCCAGTAGTAGAGACGCGGGACTAGCATCCGAGCAGTACTTC. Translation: CASSRDAGLASEQYF. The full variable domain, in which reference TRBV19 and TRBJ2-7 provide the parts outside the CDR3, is DGGITQSPKYLFRKEGQNVTLSCEQNLNHDAMYWYRQDPGQGLRLIYYSQIVNDFQKGDIAEGYSVSREKKESFPLTVTSAQKNPTAFYLCASSRDAGLASEQYFGPGTRLTVT.